This T cell receptor (beta chain) was sequenced in a study of cytomegalovirus exposure and HLA in healthy donors. Remarks on this clone: Antigen unknown.

Study-level points and caveats: An analysis was carried out at a later point. It showed that HLA-associated TCR beta chains were more clonally expanded than equally common non-associated chains. Earlier analysis looked at TCR beta V segments, and most were productive about 90% or about 30% of the time. Reportedly, TCR beta sequences accurately predicted HLA-A and HLA-B alleles in most subjects.

From germline, CDR1 is SGHTA and CDR2 FQGNSA. This CDR3 spans 15 amino acids. Germline trimming cut 9 bases from V and 7 bases from J; bases unmatched to any gene: 14. In the PCR, 60 Vbeta and 13 Jbeta primers were used. Some clones are missing from TCRdb's copy, which holds only in-frame ones; the method was immunoSEQ multiplex PCR. Of just over 95,000 clones listed, about 77% are singletons. The chain recombines TRBV7-2 with TRBJ1-4, with TRBD1 identical over 7 bases. The receptor was isolated from a woman aged 40 to 50 in good health and CMV-seronegative. Source material: PBMCs. In nucleotides, the CDR3 is TGTGCCAGTCGCCCCACAGGGGAAGGTTCTGAAAAACTGTTTTTT. Translating it yields CASRPTGEGSEKLFF.